The 14 T cell receptor beta chains below were found in one sample sequenced in a study of shared clonotypes between healthy human individuals. Sequencing used immunoSEQ multiplex PCR; TCRdb keeps in-frame clones, though not all of them. The sample holds approximately 120,000 clones, about 63% seen once. Material for sequencing was memory CD8+ T cells sorted from blood. Subset given: CD45RO+ cells pooled with CCR7-negative TemRA cells. The source of these receptors is a woman in her 30s in good health.

The rearrangement joins TRBV5-4 to TRBJ2-1; 8 nucleotides align to TRBD1. V lost 4 bases to trimming and J lost 5 bases; unmatched junction nucleotides: 8. Germline-derived CDR1 and CDR2 are SGHNT and YYREEE (reference sequence). The CDR3 runs 15 residues. As DNA, the CDR3 is TGTGCCAGCAGCCAAGGACAGGGTTATGACAATGAGCAGTTCTTC. This codes for CASSQGQGYDNEQFF.

This clone was seen repeatedly, ten times or more. The chain uses TRBV7-8 and TRBJ2-1; D is unclear. V was cut by 1 base and J by 9 bases, with 10 bases left in between. Germline values: CDR1 SGHVS, CDR2 FQNEAQ. The CDR3 loop spans 13 amino acids. CDR3 loop: CASSLVGLGEQFF. Written as DNA, the CDR3 is TGTGCCAGCAGCTTAGTAGGGTTGGGTGAGCAGTTCTTC.

In nucleotides, the CDR3 is TGTGCCAGCAGCTGGGACATTAATCAGCCCCAGCATTTT. Residues: CASSWDINQPQHF. The chain combines TRBV6-6 with TRBJ1-5; perhaps TRBD1 as D (6 bases). Germline assignment: CDR1 MNHNY and CDR2 SVGAGI (reference sequence). CDR3 length: 13 residues. V shed 6 bases and J shed 4 bases, with 10 bases lying between them.

The chain has TRBV6-1 and TRBJ2-7; D is uncertain. V was cut by 1 base and J by 1 base, with 5 bases left in between. The CDR3 is made up of 13 amino acids. Germline CDR1 MNHNS, CDR2 SASEGT. CDR3 bases: TGTGCCAGCAGTGAAGGTCTGTCCTACGAGCAGTACTTC. Translating gives CASSEGLSYEQYF.

The genes are TRBV18 and TRBJ1-5, with D possibly TRBD1 on 5 matching bases. The ends were cut back, 3 bases at V and 5 bases at J, with 11 bases in the middle. The CDR3 is 14 amino acids. The germline V gene encodes CDR1 KGHSH and CDR2 LQKENI. CDR3 in DNA: TGTGCCAGCTCACCCAGGGACGGAGATCAGCCCCAGCATTTT. This gives the protein CASSPRDGDQPQHF.

In DNA, the CDR3 is TGCAGCGTGGGGGACAGGGGGGTTGCTGAAGCTTTCTTT. As protein: CSVGDRGVAEAFF. The J gene is TRBJ1-1, the V gene TRBV29-1, with TRBD1 matching over 11 bases. Germline V lookup: CDR1 SQVTM, CDR2 ANQGSEA. V gave up 6 bases and J gave up 6 bases; unmatched junction bases: 6. CDR3 length: 13 amino acids.

This clone has just one count. This sequence joins TRBV7-2 and TRBJ1-5, with unresolved D. Per germline, CDR1 SGHTA and CDR2 FQGNSA. Trimming removed 1 base at V and 4 bases at J, with 5 bases between. CDR3 length equals 13 residues. The CDR3 bases are TGTGCCAGCAGCTTAGGATGGAATCAGCCCCAGCATTTT. Translation gives CASSLGWNQPQHF.

This clone was observed at least ten times. The chain employs TRBV6-6 and TRBJ2-1, with TRBD2 matching over 8 bases. From germline, CDR1 is MNHNY and CDR2 SVGAGI (reference sequence). This CDR3 has 15 residues. The junction had 6 bases not matched to a gene; V was cut back by 0 bases and J by 8 bases. The CDR3 loop is CASSYSRPGGDEQFF. DNA for the CDR3: TGTGCCAGCAGTTACTCTCGTCCCGGGGGGGATGAGCAGTTCTTC.

The gene calls are TRBV28 and TRBJ1-5; 9 nucleotides match TRBD1. Per germline, CDR1 MDHEN and CDR2 SYDVKM. Losses at the gene ends were 5 bases for V and 6 bases for J; bases not matched to a gene: 23. The CDR3 spans 20 residues. The CDR3 sequence: CASSPSYEGQGTSIGQPQHF. The CDR3 nucleotides are TGTGCCAGCAGTCCATCCTACGAGGGACAGGGAACAAGTATAGGTCAGCCCCAGCATTTT.

The J gene is TRBJ2-1, the V gene TRBV4-2; D assignment may be TRBD1 or TRBD2 (6 bases each). With 6 bases removed from V and 10 bases from J, the gap between germline ends came to 13 bases. The V gene's germline CDR1 is LGHNA and CDR2 YNFKEQ. This CDR3 is 12 amino acids long. CDR3 sequence: CASSQLGGEQFF. CDR3 bases: TGTGCCAGCAGTCAACTGGGGGGCGAGCAGTTCTTC.

This clone was detected many times. This chain links TRBV5-4 with TRBJ2-1; weak D call: TRBD2 (6 bases). The CDR3 length is 16 residues. The V gene's germline CDR1 is SGHNT and CDR2 YYREEE (reference sequence). Trimming stripped 0 bases from V and 0 bases from J, with 10 bases between. CDR3 DNA sequence: TGTGCCAGCAGCTTGGAACTGGGGGGCTCCTACAATGAGCAGTTCTTC. Protein sequence: CASSLELGGSYNEQFF.

The rearrangement uses TRBV4-1 and TRBJ1-5; possible D gene TRBD1, 5 bases. The germline gives CDR1 MGHRA, CDR2 YSYEKL. V shed 0 bases and J shed 10 bases, with 13 bases lying between them. There are 14 residues in the CDR3. CDR3 nucleotides: TGCGCCAGCAGCCAAGAAGGGGAATCCAAACCCCAGCATTTT. This sequence encodes CASSQEGESKPQHF.

A remark on this clone: Its ends do not fully match the called genes, so a read error is possible. This chain connects TRBV25-1 to TRBJ2-1, with D tentatively TRBD1 (6 bases). CDR3 size: 11 residues. CDR1 and CDR2 (germline): MGHDK, SYGVNS. In DNA, the CDR3 is TGTGCCAGCAGTGAGAGGGGGTTCGAGATCTTC. Its protein product is CASSERGFEIF. Filled out from reference TRBV25-1 and TRBJ2-1, the complete variable domain reads EADIYQTPRYLVIGTGKKITLECSQTMGHDKMYWYQQDPGMELHLIHYSYGVNSTEKGDLSSESTVSRIRTEHFPLTLESARPSHTSQYLCASSERGFEIFGPGTRLTVL.

The rearrangement links TRBV28 to TRBJ2-3, with D possibly matching TRBD2 (5 bases). The CDR3 consists of 16 residues. The V end was cut by 3 bases, the J end by 0 bases, with 13 bases between. The germline gives CDR1 MDHEN, CDR2 SYDVKM. This chain's CDR3 is CASSLVSAGSTDTQYF. The CDR3 region has the DNA TGTGCCAGCAGTTTGGTTTCGGCGGGTAGCACAGATACGCAGTATTTT.